The clone carrying this TCR beta chain was observed a handful of times. In each case, RNA was isolated and then reverse transcribed into cDNA as the sequencing template. Repertoires were generated with immunoSEQ multiplex PCR, while TCRdb's copy carries only in-frame clones and drops some. The table has tens of thousands of clones, 55% to 75% seen once. V shed 8 bases, J shed 5 bases, and the junction held 8 bases outside the gene matches. This CDR3 contains 14 residues. The data were taken from a study of CD8+ T cells in alopecia areata. This receptor was identified in a human donor with alopecia areata. The chain joins TRBV23-1 to TRBJ1-1; 10 bases are shared with TRBD1. TRBV23-1 is an open reading frame, and its role is uncertain. Sample: CD8+ T cells sorted from blood, taken at week 0. CDR3 in DNA: TGCGCCAGCCGTGACCGGGACAGGGGTACTGAAGCTTTCTTT. Protein sequence: CASRDRDRGTEAFF.